This T cell receptor (beta chain) derives from a study of blood T cell repertoires in COVID-19. Study summary: Acute and convalescent COVID-19 samples came from the United States, Italy and Spain. From T cells, B-cell-depleted T cells, or PBMCs came the material, which was cDNA or gDNA.

Germline-derived CDR1 and CDR2 are LNHDA and SQIVND (reference sequence). V lost 9 bases and J lost 7; bases outside the gene matches: 15. The CDR3 is 15 residues long. The table came from immunoSEQ multiplex PCR; TCRdb's copy has only in-frame clones and leaves some out. The data contain fewer than 300,000 clones, under 90% of them singletons. This TCR was sampled from a woman aged 60-75 years with active or convalescent COVID-19. Sequences were obtained from peripheral blood. This chain connects TRBV19 to TRBJ1-1; 9 bases line up with TRBD1. CDR3 DNA: TGTGCCAGCGACGGCGTGGACAGGGGTATAGGTGAAGCTTTCTTT. This translates into CASDGVDRGIGEAFF.